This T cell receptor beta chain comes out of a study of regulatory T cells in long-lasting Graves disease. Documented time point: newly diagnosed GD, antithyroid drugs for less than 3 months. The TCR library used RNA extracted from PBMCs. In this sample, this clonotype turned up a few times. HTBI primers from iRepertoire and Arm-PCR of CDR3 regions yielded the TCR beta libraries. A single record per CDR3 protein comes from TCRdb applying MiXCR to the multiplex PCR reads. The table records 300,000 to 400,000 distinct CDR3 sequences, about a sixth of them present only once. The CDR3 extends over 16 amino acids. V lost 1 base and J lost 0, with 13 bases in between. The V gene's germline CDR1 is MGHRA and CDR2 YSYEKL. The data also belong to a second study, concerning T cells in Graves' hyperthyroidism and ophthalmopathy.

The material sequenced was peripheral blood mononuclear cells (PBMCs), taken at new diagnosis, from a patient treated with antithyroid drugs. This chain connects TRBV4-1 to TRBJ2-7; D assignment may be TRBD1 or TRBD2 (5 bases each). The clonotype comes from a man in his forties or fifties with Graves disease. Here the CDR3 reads CASSQARAGPSYEQYF. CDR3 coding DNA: TGCGCCAGCAGCCAAGCGAGGGCAGGGCCCTCCTACGAGCAGTACTTC.